This TCR beta chain derives from a study of post-analysis software for immune sequencing data. Trimming cost V 1 base and J 4 bases; bases outside gene matches: 4. The CDR3 is made up of 15 amino acids. Per the germline V gene, CDR1 is SGDLS and CDR2 is YYNGEE. TCR beta cDNA libraries included unique molecular identifiers. The authors obtained approximately 540,000 cDNA molecules from approximately 0.95 to 9.8 million T cells. TCRdb reprocessed the PCR reads with MiXCR, giving one entry per CDR3 protein. Among hundreds of thousands of distinct CDR3 sequences listed, 25% to 30% were seen once. In regard to this clonotype: Its antigen remains unknown.

General study points: About five TRBV segments, including TRBV5-6, TRBV5-1 and TRBV20-1, were more frequent in patients than controls. In multiple sclerosis, normalized Chao1 diversity was significantly below that of controls.

J is TRBJ2-2 and V is TRBV9; 7 bases agree with TRBD2. Sequenced: blood. This clonotype was sampled from a girl aged 10 to 17 with multiple sclerosis. The CDR3 loop reads CASSVHPSGTGELFF. The CDR3 DNA follows: TGTGCCAGCAGCGTACACCCTAGCGGCACCGGGGAGCTGTTTTTT.